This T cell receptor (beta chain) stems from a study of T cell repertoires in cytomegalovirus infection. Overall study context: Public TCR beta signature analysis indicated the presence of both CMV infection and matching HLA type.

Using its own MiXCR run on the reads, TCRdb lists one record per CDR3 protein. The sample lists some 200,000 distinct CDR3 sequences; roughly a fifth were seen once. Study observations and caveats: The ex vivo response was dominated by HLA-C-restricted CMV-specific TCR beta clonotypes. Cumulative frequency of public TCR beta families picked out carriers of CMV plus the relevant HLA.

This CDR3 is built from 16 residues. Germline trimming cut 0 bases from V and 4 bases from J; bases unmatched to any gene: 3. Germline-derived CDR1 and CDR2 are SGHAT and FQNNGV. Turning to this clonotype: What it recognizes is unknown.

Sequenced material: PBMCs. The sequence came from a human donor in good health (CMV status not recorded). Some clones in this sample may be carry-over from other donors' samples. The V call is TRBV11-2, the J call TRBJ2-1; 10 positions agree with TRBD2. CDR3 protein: CASSLELTSGYNEQFF. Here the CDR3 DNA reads TGTGCCAGCAGCTTAGAGCTGACTAGCGGGTACAATGAGCAGTTCTTC.